The rows below give T cell receptor beta chains drawn from one sample of a study of cytomegalovirus exposure and HLA in healthy donors. TCRdb's copy holds only in-frame clones and misses some; the assay was immunoSEQ multiplex PCR. The sample has approximately 160,000 clones, around 77% seen once. The sample consisted of PBMCs. These receptors were obtained from a woman aged 25 to 39 in good health and CMV-seronegative. Each CDR3 is given with its conserved first and last residue. Each record gives: D gene, clone size, V gene, J gene, CDR3 length, CDR3 protein, CDR3 DNA. The D gene is left open where the match is weak. Clone size is shown for a subset of rows, as once, few, many or a class of expanded clone.

TRBD1	once	TRBV29-1	TRBJ1-5	14	CSVAFDRVNQPQHF	TGCAGCGTTGCCTTTGACAGGGTCAATCAGCCCCAGCATTTT
TRBD1	.	TRBV5-1	TRBJ1-2	12	CASSTGMVGYTF	TGCGCCAGCTCGACAGGGATGGTTGGCTACACCTTC
.	once	TRBV30	TRBJ1-1	13	CAWRRTDGSEAFF	TGTGCCTGGAGGAGGACAGACGGTAGTGAAGCTTTCTTT
TRBD2	.	TRBV2	TRBJ2-5	14	CASSGGGSTETQYF	TGTGCCAGCAGCGGCGGGGGTTCCACAGAGACCCAGTACTTC
TRBD1	once	TRBV28	TRBJ2-7	14	CASSFLTGGYEQYF	TGTGCCAGCAGTTTCCTGACAGGGGGCTACGAGCAGTACTTC
TRBD2	.	TRBV28	TRBJ2-7	14	CASRGTGGSYEQYF	TGTGCCAGCAGGGGGACGGGGGGCTCCTACGAGCAGTACTTC
TRBD1	.	TRBV6-1	TRBJ1-2	14	CASSTRQGVDGYTF	TGTGCCAGCAGTACTCGACAGGGAGTAGATGGCTACACCTTC
.	.	TRBV7-3	TRBJ1-1	13	CASSFLRSTEAFF	TGTGCCAGCAGCTTCCTCAGAAGCACTGAAGCTTTCTTT
.	.	TRBV5-6	TRBJ2-6	17	CASSSDLQGSGANVLTF	TGTGCCAGCAGCTCGGACCTACAGGGCTCTGGGGCCAACGTCCTGACTTTC
.	.	TRBV9	TRBJ2-5	13	CASSVGSRETQYF	TGTGCCAGCAGCGTAGGATCCAGGGAGACCCAGTACTTC
.	.	TRBV5-1	TRBJ2-6	15	CASSLDISGANVLTF	TGCGCCAGCAGCTTGGACATCTCTGGGGCCAACGTCCTGACTTTC
TRBD1	.	TRBV6-4	TRBJ2-2	15	CASSPTGANTGELFF	TGTGCCAGCAGCCCGACAGGGGCGAACACCGGGGAGCTGTTTTTT
TRBD1	.	TRBV6-6	TRBJ2-7	14	CASRNYRGPYEQYF	TGTGCCAGCAGAAACTACAGGGGGCCCTACGAGCAGTACTTC
.	.	TRBV19	TRBJ2-7	14	CASSLLGAAYEQYF	TGTGCCAGTAGTCTCCTGGGGGCAGCCTACGAGCAGTACTTC
TRBD1	.	TRBV4-3	TRBJ2-4	14	CASSLGTGVDIQYF	TGCGCCAGCAGCCTGGGCACAGGGGTGGACATTCAGTACTTC
TRBD2	.	TRBV5-1	TRBJ2-1	19	CASSFGLAGGLFSYNEQFF	TGCGCCAGCAGTTTCGGACTAGCGGGAGGGTTGTTTTCCTACAATGAGCAGTTCTTC
TRBD2	.	TRBV6-5	TRBJ2-7	15	CASSYSLAQTYEQYF	TGTGCCAGCAGTTACTCACTAGCGCAAACCTACGAGCAGTACTTC
TRBD2	.	TRBV7-6	TRBJ2-2	15	CASSHGTSGTGELFF	TGTGCCAGCAGCCACGGGACTAGCGGGACCGGGGAGCTGTTTTTT
.	.	TRBV6-5	TRBJ1-6	14	CASSYVRGSSPLHF	TGTGCCAGCAGTTATGTTCGGGGAAGTTCACCCCTCCACTTT
TRBD2	.	TRBV15	TRBJ2-3	16	CATSRDLAVGELSQYF	TGTGCCACCAGCAGAGATCTAGCGGTTGGGGAACTGTCGCAGTATTTT